This T cell receptor beta chain was sequenced for a study of T-cell memory formation after mild COVID-19. TCRdb reanalysed the 5' RACE reads using MiXCR and keeps one entry per CDR3 protein. The sample contains 250,000 to 350,000 distinct CDR3 sequences, just under 20% of which appear only once. CDR3 length: 16 amino acids. V shed 0 bases, J shed 4 bases, and the junction held 7 bases outside the gene matches. Germline-derived CDR1 and CDR2 are SGHNT and YYREEE (reference sequence). This TCR derives from a man between 18 and 35 years old who had mild COVID-19 (a few samples of this study predate the infection). Cell type and time point are not known. The genes are TRBV5-4 and TRBJ2-3; the match to TRBD1 covers 8 bases. The sample taken for sequencing was PBMCs or a T cell subset sorted from them (not recorded which). CDR3 residues: CASSLASGQGSDTQYF. The CDR3 DNA follows: TGTGCCAGCAGCTTGGCTTCAGGACAGGGCTCAGATACGCAGTATTTT.